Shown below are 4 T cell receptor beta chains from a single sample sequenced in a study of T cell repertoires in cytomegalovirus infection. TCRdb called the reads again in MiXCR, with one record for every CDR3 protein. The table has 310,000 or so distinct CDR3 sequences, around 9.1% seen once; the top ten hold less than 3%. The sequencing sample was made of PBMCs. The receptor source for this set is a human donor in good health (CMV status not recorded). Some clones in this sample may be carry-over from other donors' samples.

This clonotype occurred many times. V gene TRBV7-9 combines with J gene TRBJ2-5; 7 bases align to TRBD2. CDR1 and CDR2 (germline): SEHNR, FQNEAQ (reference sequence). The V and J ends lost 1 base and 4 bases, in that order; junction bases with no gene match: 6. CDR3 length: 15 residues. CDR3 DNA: TGTGCCAGCAGCTTAGAGGCTAGCGGTCGAGAGACCCAGTACTTC. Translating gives CASSLEASGRETQYF.

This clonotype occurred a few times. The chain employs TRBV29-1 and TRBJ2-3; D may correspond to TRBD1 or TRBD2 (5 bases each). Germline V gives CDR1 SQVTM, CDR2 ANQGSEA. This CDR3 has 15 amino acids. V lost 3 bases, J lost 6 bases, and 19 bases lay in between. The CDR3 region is CSVDPGRRGADTQYF. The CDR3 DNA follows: TGCAGCGTTGATCCGGGACGAAGAGGGGCCGATACGCAGTATTTT.

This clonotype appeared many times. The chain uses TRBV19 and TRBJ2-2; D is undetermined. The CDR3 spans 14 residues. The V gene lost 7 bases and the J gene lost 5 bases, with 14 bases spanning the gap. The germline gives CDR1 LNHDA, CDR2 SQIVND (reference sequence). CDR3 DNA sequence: TGTGCCAGTACCCCTGGAAGGAAAACCGGGGAGCTGTTTTTT. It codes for CASTPGRKTGELFF.

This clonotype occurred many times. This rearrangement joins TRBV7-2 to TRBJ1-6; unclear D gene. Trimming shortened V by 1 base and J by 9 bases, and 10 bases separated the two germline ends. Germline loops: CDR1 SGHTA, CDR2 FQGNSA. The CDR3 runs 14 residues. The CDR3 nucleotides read TGTGCCAGCAGCTTAGGTCAGGAGGGTTCACCCCTCCACTTT. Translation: CASSLGQEGSPLHF.